These 28 T cell receptor beta chains originate from one sample sequenced in a study of blood T cell repertoires in COVID-19. Produced via immunoSEQ multiplex PCR; TCRdb's table is partial and in-frame only. The table has hundreds of thousands of clones, nearly 90% seen once. Input material: PBMCs or T cells enriched from blood (not recorded which). The receptors shown here come from a woman in her 30s who had recovered from COVID-19.

The chain joins TRBV4-1 to TRBJ2-3; D uncertain. Between the trimmed V and J ends, which lost 4 bases and 1 base, there was a span of 9 bases. This CDR3 comprises 14 residues. Germline CDR1 is MGHRA and CDR2 is YSYEKL. CDR3 residues: CASSLRGGTDTQYF. In DNA form, the CDR3 reads TGCGCCAGCAGCCTCAGAGGTGGCACAGATACGCAGTATTTT.

The J gene is TRBJ1-2, the V gene TRBV6-2 or TRBV6-3, with 8 nucleotides matching TRBD1. The CDR3 covers 17 residues. V was pared by 6 bases and J by 4 bases, with 16 bases of the junction left unmatched. From germline, CDR1 is MNHEY and CDR2 SVGEGT. As DNA, the CDR3 is TGTGCCAGCAGCAAAGCTATTAGGAGACAGGGGACCTATGGCTACACCTTC. Translated: CASSKAIRRQGTYGYTF.

The chain has TRBV11-2 and TRBJ1-4; 10 positions match TRBD1. The V and J ends lost 3 bases and 4 bases, in that order; junction bases with no gene match: 2. The germline V gene encodes CDR1 SGHAT and CDR2 FQNNGV. The CDR3 spans 15 residues. The CDR3 region has the DNA TGTGCCAGCAGCTTCCGGACAGGGGGTAATGAAAAACTGTTTTTT. Its translation is CASSFRTGGNEKLFF.

This clone was seen a single time. The chain recombines TRBV5-1 with TRBJ2-3, with 8 nucleotides matching TRBD1. CDR1 is SGHRS and CDR2 is YFSETQ in the germline V gene. This CDR3 is built from 14 residues. V dropped 3 bases and J dropped 5; count of bases not matched to a gene: 5. CDR3 protein: CASSSTGVGDTQYF. CDR3 sequence (DNA): TGCGCCAGCAGCTCGACAGGGGTGGGAGATACGCAGTATTTT.

This clone showed up just once. This chain links TRBV27 with TRBJ2-1; 10 bases are shared with TRBD1. This CDR3 region has 16 residues. Looked up from germline, CDR1 is MNHEY and CDR2 is SMNVEV (reference sequence). J gave up 7 bases and V 2 bases, and 8 bases lay outside the gene matches. CDR3 nucleotides: TGTGCCAGCAGTTTACCGCGCGGACAGGGGGAAAATGAGCAGTTCTTC. As protein: CASSLPRGQGENEQFF.

This clone has just a few counts. This sequence joins TRBV19 and TRBJ1-2; the match to TRBD1 covers 7 bases. V lost 6 bases, J lost 1 base, and 14 bases stayed unmatched. The CDR3 length is 17 residues. Germline assignment: CDR1 LNHDA and CDR2 SQIVND (reference sequence). The CDR3 loop is CASSKAGTATYNYGYTF. Here the CDR3 DNA reads TGTGCCAGTAGCAAAGCCGGGACAGCAACATATAACTATGGCTACACCTTC. The variable domain in full, completed from reference TRBV19 and TRBJ1-2, reads DGGITQSPKYLFRKEGQNVTLSCEQNLNHDAMYWYRQDPGQGLRLIYYSQIVNDFQKGDIAEGYSVSREKKESFPLTVTSAQKNPTAFYLCASSKAGTATYNYGYTFGSGTRLTVV.

The rearrangement joins TRBV5-4 to TRBJ2-7; 10 bases fit TRBD2. Germline V gene sequence: CDR1 SGHNT, CDR2 YYREEE (reference sequence). This CDR3 comprises 15 residues. J lost 2 bases, V lost 4 bases, and 6 bases had no gene match. The CDR3 sequence is CASSAQRGGPYEQYF. DNA of the CDR3: TGTGCCAGCAGCGCCCAGCGGGGGGGACCCTACGAGCAGTACTTC.

The rearrangement joins TRBV6-4 to TRBJ2-1; a possible D gene is TRBD2 (5 bases). Germline-derived CDR1 and CDR2 are MRHNA and SNTAGT. V was clipped by 4 bases and J by 0 bases, with 10 bases between them. This CDR3 contains 15 residues. Here the CDR3 reads CASSVNGGSYNEQFF. The CDR3 DNA is TGTGCCAGCAGTGTCAATGGAGGCTCCTACAATGAGCAGTTCTTC.

The table lists this clone with a few counts. The chain joins TRBV4-3 to TRBJ1-4, with D uncertain. The CDR3 loop spans 15 amino acids. The V gene lost 7 bases and the J gene lost 5 bases, with 17 bases spanning the gap. Per the germline V gene, CDR1 is LGHNA and CDR2 is YSLEER. The CDR3 is CASTDTWGGNEKLFF. As DNA, the CDR3 is TGCGCCAGCACCGACACCTGGGGAGGGAATGAAAAACTGTTTTTT.

The chain recombines TRBV5-4 with TRBJ2-5; D gene uncertain. The germline V gene encodes CDR1 SGHNT and CDR2 YYREEE (reference sequence). This CDR3 has 12 amino acids. Deletions cut 4 bases from V and 5 bases from J, with 9 bases between. The CDR3 loop reads CASSRGSETQYF. In DNA form, the CDR3 reads TGTGCCAGCAGCCGCGGTAGCGAGACCCAGTACTTC.

The chain employs TRBV27 and TRBJ2-3; D possibly corresponds to TRBD1 (7 bases). This CDR3 has 15 amino acids. CDR1 MNHEY and CDR2 SMNVEV come from the germline V gene (reference sequence). V was cut by 3 bases and J by 1 base, with 11 bases left in between. The CDR3 coding sequence is TGTGCCAGCAGTTTTGGAGGGGGCGGCACAGATACGCAGTATTTT. The encoded protein is CASSFGGGGTDTQYF.

This rearrangement joins TRBV5-4 to TRBJ1-1, with D unresolved. CDR1 and CDR2 (germline): SGHNT, YYREEE (reference sequence). This CDR3 region has 14 residues. V gave up 2 bases and J gave up 2 bases, with 10 bases separating them. The chain's CDR3 is CASSFFAGNTEAFF. CDR3 coding DNA: TGTGCCAGCAGCTTTTTCGCGGGTAACACTGAAGCTTTCTTT.

V and J are TRBV28 and TRBJ1-5; TRBD1 agrees at 7 bases. V shed 5 bases and J 3 bases; nucleotides not matched to a gene: 7. The CDR3 covers 15 residues. CDR1 is MDHEN, CDR2 SYDVKM, per germline. CDR3: CASSIDRVTNQPQHF. The CDR3 DNA reads as TGTGCCAGCAGTATTGACAGGGTAACCAATCAGCCCCAGCATTTT.

This chain joins TRBV6-4 and TRBJ2-7, with D unclear. This CDR3 spans 13 amino acids. Germline-derived CDR1 and CDR2 are MRHNA and SNTAGT. V lost 7 bases and J 2 bases, leaving 12 bases between the germline ends. The CDR3 bases are TGTGCCAGCACCTTCATACGGGCCTACGAGCAGTACTTC. This translates into CASTFIRAYEQYF.

The V call is TRBV18, the J call TRBJ1-5; D is undetermined. CDR1 and CDR2 (germline): KGHSH, LQKENI. The CDR3 extends over 13 amino acids. With 7 bases removed from V and 2 bases from J, the gap between germline ends came to 9 bases. The CDR3, as DNA: TGTGCCAGCTGGGCGGGAGGCAATCAGCCCCAGCATTTT. Residues: CASWAGGNQPQHF.

The chain recombines TRBV19 with TRBJ1-2; possible D gene TRBD1, 5 bases. The germline gives CDR1 LNHDA, CDR2 SQIVND (reference sequence). CDR3 length equals 13 residues. Trimming removed 7 bases at V and 8 bases at J, with 17 bases between. The CDR3 region has the DNA TGTGCCAGTACCCAAGTGGGGGAGGCGGGCTACACCTTC. Translated: CASTQVGEAGYTF.

The chain couples TRBV10-3 to TRBJ2-7; 9 bases are shared with TRBD1. Germline V gene sequence: CDR1 ENHRY, CDR2 SYGVKD. Trimming at V came to 5 bases and at J to 4 bases, leaving 9 bases not matched to a gene. The CDR3 runs 15 residues. The CDR3 protein is CAISIGDRDRYEQYF. The CDR3 nucleotides read TGTGCCATCAGTATCGGGGACAGGGATCGGTACGAGCAGTACTTC.

This clone has only one observation. The chain has TRBV7-9 and TRBJ1-2; 9 bases map to TRBD1. V shed 11 bases and J 7 bases; nucleotides not matched to a gene: 11. This CDR3 spans 13 amino acids. Per the germline V gene, CDR1 is SEHNR and CDR2 is FQNEAQ (reference sequence). DNA of the CDR3: TGTGCCCAGGCACAGGGGGCTTTCGGTGGCTACACCTTC. It codes for CAQAQGAFGGYTF. The full variable domain, with the rest looked up from reference TRBV7-9 and TRBJ1-2, is DTGVSQNPRHKITKRGQNVTFRCDPISEHNRLYWYRQTLGQGPEFLTYFQNEAQLEKSRLLSDRFSAERPKGSFSTLEIQRTEQGDSAMYLCAQAQGAFGGYTFGSGTRLTVV.

V gene TRBV28 combines with J gene TRBJ1-2; tentatively, D is TRBD1 (5 bases). Trimming cost V 6 bases and J 4 bases, with 21 bases left between them. The CDR3 is made up of 16 amino acids. CDR1 is MDHEN, CDR2 SYDVKM, per germline. In nucleotides, the CDR3 is TGTGCCAGCAGGGCGGGGGGACTGGCGGACGTCTATGGCTACACCTTC. Translating it yields CASRAGGLADVYGYTF.

This chain uses TRBV18 with TRBJ1-3; TRBD1 matches at 7 bases. The CDR3 spans 16 residues. The germline gives CDR1 KGHSH, CDR2 LQKENI. J was trimmed by 0 bases and V by 1 base; bases with no gene match: 3. The CDR3 DNA is TGTGCCAGCTCACCACAAACAGGGGACTCTGGAAACACCATATATTTT. As protein: CASSPQTGDSGNTIYF.

The rearrangement joins TRBV10-2 to TRBJ2-1, with D possibly matching TRBD1 (6 bases). In germline, CDR1 is WSHSY, CDR2 SAAADI. The length of the CDR3 is 14 residues. Trimming took off 4 bases at V and 9 bases at J, with 16 bases between the two ends. CDR3 residues: CASSGPRQVTEQFF. As DNA, the CDR3 is TGCGCCAGCAGTGGGCCTCGACAGGTTACTGAGCAGTTCTTC.

This chain links TRBV4-3 with TRBJ1-4, with TRBD1 matching over 7 bases. Germline CDR1 LGHNA, CDR2 YSLEER. With V trimmed by 1 base and J by 5 bases, 7 bases remained unmatched. The CDR3 has 16 residues. The CDR3 region has the DNA TGCGCCAGCAGCCAAGGACTAGGGACAGAAAATGAAAAACTGTTTTTT. Its translation: CASSQGLGTENEKLFF.

This clone was seen a handful of times. The chain carries TRBV7-9 and TRBJ1-1; perhaps TRBD1 as D (5 bases). The V end was cut by 0 bases, the J end by 0 bases, with 8 bases between. The CDR3 length is 15 residues. In germline, CDR1 is SEHNR, CDR2 FQNEAQ (reference sequence). This chain's CDR3 is CASSLAGHLNTEAFF. CDR3 DNA: TGTGCCAGCAGCTTAGCCGGACACTTGAACACTGAAGCTTTCTTT.

CDR3 sequence (DNA): TGTGCCAGCTCACCGAGGACAGGGCTCCCACCCGAGCAGTACTTC. This gives the protein CASSPRTGLPPEQYF. The chain is built from TRBV18 and TRBJ2-7; 8 nucleotides match TRBD1. CDR1 KGHSH and CDR2 LQKENI come from the germline V gene. Unmatched junction bases numbered 10, after V lost 3 bases and J lost 6 bases. The CDR3 covers 15 residues.

The V and J genes are TRBV2 and TRBJ1-1; no firm D call. The germline V gene has CDR1 SNHLY and CDR2 FYNNEI. V lost 8 bases and J lost 3, with 10 bases in between. The CDR3 totals 12 residues. Here the CDR3 DNA reads TGTGCCAGCTCTAGCGCCTACACTGAAGCTTTCTTT. Its protein product is CASSSAYTEAFF.

This clone was observed once. V gene TRBV19 combines with J gene TRBJ2-1; TRBD2 matches 10 bases. V dropped 4 bases and J dropped 3; count of bases not matched to a gene: 6. The CDR3 consists of 16 residues. Germline values: CDR1 LNHDA, CDR2 SQIVND (reference sequence). CDR3 region: CASSTRGLALYNEQFF. The DNA of the CDR3 is TGTGCCAGTAGTACCCGGGGACTAGCGCTCTACAATGAGCAGTTCTTC.

About this clone itself: One junction end does not reproduce the germline sequence, and a read error may be involved. The V call is TRBV6-2 or TRBV6-3, the J call TRBJ1-2; TRBD1 is a possible D gene (5 bases). The CDR3 is 10 amino acids. Germline V gene data show CDR1 as MNHEY and CDR2 as SVGEGT. The CDR3 nucleotides read TGTGCCAGCAGTTCAGGGAAGATTCTATTC. This translates into CASSSGKILF.

V gene TRBV7-9 combines with J gene TRBJ1-6; no clear D gene. CDR1 and CDR2 (germline): SEHNR, FQNEAQ (reference sequence). The CDR3 contains 18 residues. Trimming stripped 5 bases from V and 0 bases from J, with 17 bases between. The CDR3 bases are TGTGCCAGCAGCCTCGGTACAGAGTTTAGCTCCTATAATTCACCCCTCCACTTT. Protein sequence: CASSLGTEFSSYNSPLHF.